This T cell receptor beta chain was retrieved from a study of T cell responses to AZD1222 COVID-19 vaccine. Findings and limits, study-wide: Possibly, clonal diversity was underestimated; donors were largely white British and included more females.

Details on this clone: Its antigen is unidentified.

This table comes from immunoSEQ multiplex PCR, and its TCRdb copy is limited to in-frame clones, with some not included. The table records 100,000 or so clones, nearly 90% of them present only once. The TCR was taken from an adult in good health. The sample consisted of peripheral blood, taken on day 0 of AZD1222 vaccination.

The CDR3 DNA reads TGTGCCAGCAGCTCGTTGGGGTCTAGCACAGATACGCAGTATTTT. Translation: CASSSLGSSTDTQYF. This chain uses TRBV5-8 with TRBJ2-3; D uncertain. The V gene's germline CDR1 is SGHTS and CDR2 YDEGEE. This CDR3 has 15 residues. Trimming took off 3 bases at V and 0 bases at J, with 11 bases between the two ends.